A selection of T cell receptor beta chains follows, all from one sample in a study of follicular helper T cells after annual influenza vaccination. Data came from immunoSEQ multiplex PCR; TCRdb stores just in-frame clones and leaves some out. The sample lists some 9,000 clones, 80% occurring once. The sequences come from CXCR5+ CD38- circulating T follicular helper cells from blood, collected on the day of influenza vaccination. The receptors were gathered from an adult who received the influenza vaccine. Each CDR3 is given with its conserved first and last residue. Each record gives: D gene, clone size, V gene, J gene, CDR3 DNA, CDR3 protein. A D gene is named only where the DNA matches it firmly. Clone size, where shown, is once, few, many, or a class for clones that have expanded.

D gene: TRBD2
clone size: -
V gene: TRBV7-8
J gene: TRBJ2-1
CDR3 DNA: TGTGCCAGCAACTCCCTGCCCAGGCTAGGGGTAGCGGGAGGGCACAATGAGCAGTTCTTC
CDR3 protein: CASNSLPRLGVAGGHNEQFF

D gene: -
clone size: once
V gene: TRBV30
J gene: TRBJ2-7
CDR3 DNA: TGTGCCTGGAACCGGCCGGACTCCTACGAGCAGTACTTC
CDR3 protein: CAWNRPDSYEQYF

D gene: TRBD2
clone size: -
V gene: TRBV15
J gene: TRBJ2-3
CDR3 DNA: TGTGCCACCAGCGCGGGGGGTAAATACACAGATACGCAGTATTTT
CDR3 protein: CATSAGGKYTDTQYF

D gene: -
clone size: -
V gene: TRBV6-5
J gene: TRBJ1-2
CDR3 DNA: TGTGCCAGCAGTGAAACTAGATATGGCTACACCTTC
CDR3 protein: CASSETRYGYTF

D gene: -
clone size: -
V gene: TRBV25-1
J gene: TRBJ1-4
CDR3 DNA: TGTGCCAGCAGTGAAAACGGCCTCACAGGAGAAAAACTGTTTTTT
CDR3 protein: CASSENGLTGEKLFF

D gene: -
clone size: -
V gene: TRBV14
J gene: TRBJ2-1
CDR3 DNA: TGTGCCAGCAGCCAAAAGTTCAACGATGGGGCAGCTGGTGTCTCCTACAATGAGCAGTTCTTC
CDR3 protein: CASSQKFNDGAAGVSYNEQFF

D gene: -
clone size: -
V gene: TRBV5-1
J gene: TRBJ2-5
CDR3 DNA: TGCGCCAGCAGCGTCCTTAGCGGAGTACAAGAGACCCAGTACTTC
CDR3 protein: CASSVLSGVQETQYF

D gene: -
clone size: -
V gene: TRBV30
J gene: TRBJ1-1
CDR3 DNA: TGTGCCTGGAGTCCTGAATGGCGAGGCGCAACTGAAGCTTTCTTT
CDR3 protein: CAWSPEWRGATEAFF

D gene: -
clone size: -
V gene: TRBV11-2
J gene: TRBJ2-3
CDR3 DNA: TGTGCCAGCAGCTTAGCCACCCGGGGTACGCAGTATTTT
CDR3 protein: CASSLATRGTQYF

D gene: TRBD1
clone size: -
V gene: TRBV11-2
J gene: TRBJ1-1
CDR3 DNA: TGTGCCAGCAGCCGAAGGACAGGCCAGAACACTGAAGCTTTCTTT
CDR3 protein: CASSRRTGQNTEAFF

D gene: -
clone size: few
V gene: TRBV6-6
J gene: TRBJ1-5
CDR3 DNA: TGTGCCAGCTTGCCAGGGAGCAATCAGCCCCAGCATTTT
CDR3 protein: CASLPGSNQPQHF

D gene: TRBD1
clone size: once
V gene: TRBV6-6
J gene: TRBJ1-1
CDR3 DNA: TGTGCCAGCATCGACAGGGGGCCGGGCACTGAAGCTTTCTTT
CDR3 protein: CASIDRGPGTEAFF

D gene: -
clone size: -
V gene: TRBV5-1
J gene: TRBJ1-4
CDR3 DNA: TGCGCCAGTAGCCCCTGGGGGAATGAAAAACTGTTTTTT
CDR3 protein: CASSPWGNEKLFF

D gene: -
clone size: -
V gene: TRBV29-1
J gene: TRBJ2-4
CDR3 DNA: TGCAGCGTTTTGGAACTATGGGACATATTGCCCCCCCAAACCAAAAACATTCAGTACTTC
CDR3 protein: CSVLELWDILPPQTKNIQYF

D gene: -
clone size: -
V gene: TRBV7-3
J gene: TRBJ2-3
CDR3 DNA: TGTGCCAGCAGCTTAACATCTAGCACAGATACGCAGTATTTT
CDR3 protein: CASSLTSSTDTQYF

D gene: TRBD1
clone size: -
V gene: TRBV29-1
J gene: TRBJ2-7
CDR3 DNA: TGCAGCGTTGGTACAGGGGCCTACGAGCAGTACTTC
CDR3 protein: CSVGTGAYEQYF

D gene: TRBD1
clone size: -
V gene: TRBV28
J gene: TRBJ2-7
CDR3 DNA: TGTGCCAGTCAGTGGACAGGGGGCCGGTCCCACGAGCAGTACTTC
CDR3 protein: CASQWTGGRSHEQYF

D gene: -
clone size: -
V gene: TRBV6-5
J gene: TRBJ2-7
CDR3 DNA: TGTGCCAGCAGAATAGCAGGCGGGTACGAGCAGTACTTC
CDR3 protein: CASRIAGGYEQYF

D gene: -
clone size: -
V gene: TRBV7-8
J gene: TRBJ2-7
CDR3 DNA: TGTGCCAGCAGCTTCAGGGAAGGTCGAAACGAGCAGTACTTC
CDR3 protein: CASSFREGRNEQYF

D gene: -
clone size: -
V gene: TRBV5-4
J gene: TRBJ2-5
CDR3 DNA: TGTGCCAGCAGCTTGCAGTACCAAGAGACCCAGTACTTC
CDR3 protein: CASSLQYQETQYF

D gene: -
clone size: -
V gene: TRBV2
J gene: TRBJ2-1
CDR3 DNA: TGTGCCAGCAGTGAAAGTGGGAGAGACGGTCGCCATGAGCAGTTCTTC
CDR3 protein: CASSESGRDGRHEQFF

D gene: TRBD1
clone size: once
V gene: TRBV6-1
J gene: TRBJ1-2
CDR3 DNA: TGTGCCAGCACCCACAGGGGCGATGGCTACACCTTC
CDR3 protein: CASTHRGDGYTF

D gene: TRBD1
clone size: -
V gene: TRBV5-4
J gene: TRBJ2-7
CDR3 DNA: TGTGCCAGCAGCCCTACAGGGGGCCCCTACGAGCAGTACTTC
CDR3 protein: CASSPTGGPYEQYF

D gene: TRBD2
clone size: -
V gene: TRBV7-6
J gene: TRBJ2-3
CDR3 DNA: TGTGCCAGCAGCTCGGGGCTAGCGGGATCTTCCACAGATACGCAGTATTTT
CDR3 protein: CASSSGLAGSSTDTQYF

D gene: -
clone size: few
V gene: TRBV2
J gene: TRBJ2-7
CDR3 DNA: TGTGCCAGCAGTGAAACGTTTTACGAGCAGTACTTC
CDR3 protein: CASSETFYEQYF

D gene: TRBD2
clone size: -
V gene: TRBV6-6
J gene: TRBJ2-1
CDR3 DNA: TGTGCCAGCAGTCCCACTAGCGGGAGTAGAAATGAGCAGTTCTTC
CDR3 protein: CASSPTSGSRNEQFF

D gene: TRBD1
clone size: few
V gene: TRBV10-1
J gene: TRBJ2-4
CDR3 DNA: TGCGCCAGCAGCGCCCGGACAGGGGGCATAAACATTCAGTACTTC
CDR3 protein: CASSARTGGINIQYF

D gene: -
clone size: -
V gene: TRBV6-5
J gene: TRBJ1-1
CDR3 DNA: TGTGCCAGCAGTTACTCCACCAGCAGACGGACTGAAGCTTTCTTT
CDR3 protein: CASSYSTSRRTEAFF

D gene: -
clone size: once
V gene: TRBV7-3
J gene: TRBJ2-1
CDR3 DNA: TGTGCCAGCAGTACTTGGCCCGCGAATGAGCAGTTCTTC
CDR3 protein: CASSTWPANEQFF

D gene: TRBD2
clone size: -
V gene: TRBV6-1
J gene: TRBJ2-3
CDR3 DNA: TGTGCCAGCAGTTCACTCGCGGGAGGGAGGGATACGCAGTATTTT
CDR3 protein: CASSSLAGGRDTQYF

D gene: -
clone size: -
V gene: TRBV28
J gene: TRBJ1-3
CDR3 DNA: TGTGCCAGCAGGGGGGGACAAGCTGGAAACACCATATATTTT
CDR3 protein: CASRGGQAGNTIYF

D gene: -
clone size: -
V gene: TRBV11-2
J gene: TRBJ2-7
CDR3 DNA: TGTGCCAGCAGCTACGGGGAGGAGCAGTACTTC
CDR3 protein: CASSYGEEQYF

D gene: -
clone size: -
V gene: TRBV5-1
J gene: TRBJ1-1
CDR3 DNA: TGCGCCAGCAGCGCGGACTCCGGGAGGAACACTGAAGCTTTCTTT
CDR3 protein: CASSADSGRNTEAFF

D gene: TRBD1
clone size: -
V gene: TRBV18
J gene: TRBJ1-2
CDR3 DNA: TGTGCCAGCTCCCTGGGACAGGGCGACTATGGCTACACCTTC
CDR3 protein: CASSLGQGDYGYTF

D gene: -
clone size: -
V gene: TRBV4-2
J gene: TRBJ2-1
CDR3 DNA: TGTGCCAGCAGCCAAGATTGGGTCAAAGGTAATGAGCAGTTCTTC
CDR3 protein: CASSQDWVKGNEQFF

D gene: -
clone size: -
V gene: TRBV5-4
J gene: TRBJ2-7
CDR3 DNA: TGTGCCAGTTCTCGCAGGGGGGAAGGACACGAGCAGTACTTC
CDR3 protein: CASSRRGEGHEQYF

D gene: TRBD1
clone size: -
V gene: TRBV6-5
J gene: TRBJ1-5
CDR3 DNA: TGTGCCAGCAGCCCCTCACAGGGGGGGCGGCGGCCCCAGCATTTT
CDR3 protein: CASSPSQGGRRPQHF